Below are 19 T cell receptor beta chains sequenced from a single sample in a study of beta chain features in type 1 diabetes. Regarding the study as a whole: All four CD4+ subsets from Type 1 diabetes patients carried moderately but significantly shorter TCRB CDR3s.

Expressed TCRB transcripts were sequenced because the isolated RNA had all been reverse transcribed beforehand. Libraries were prepared by immunoSEQ multiplex PCR; TCRdb keeps only in-frame clonotypes and omits some of them. There are about 170,000 clones in the sample; roughly 7.1% occur only once, and about 0.95% lies in the top ten. The antigens for these receptors are not known. The sequencing input was central memory CD4+ T cells from blood. These receptors came from a woman aged 35 to 49 with type 1 diabetes.

V gene TRBV5-1 combines with J gene TRBJ2-6; D is ambiguous. This CDR3 is 17 amino acids long. V lost 1 base, J lost 0 bases, and 11 bases lay in between. The germline V gene encodes CDR1 SGHRS and CDR2 YFSETQ. CDR3: CASSLYSPSSGANVLTF. In nucleotides, the CDR3 is TGCGCCAGCAGCTTGTATAGCCCGAGCTCTGGGGCCAACGTCCTGACTTTC.

This clone was seen a few times. The genes are TRBV29-1 and TRBJ1-2; D might be TRBD1 (5 bases). CDR3 length equals 14 residues. The V and J ends lost 4 bases and 2 bases respectively, with 14 bases between them. Germline V gene lookup returns CDR1 SQVTM and CDR2 ANQGSEA. CDR3 in amino acids: CSVVFAGRNYGYTF. The CDR3, as DNA: TGCAGCGTTGTATTCGCAGGGAGGAACTATGGCTACACCTTC.

The chain combines TRBV12-5 with TRBJ2-1; TRBD2 agrees at 7 bases. This CDR3 has 15 residues. Germline V CDR1 and CDR2: LGHNT, FRNRAP. The V segment lost 2 bases and the J segment 6 bases; nucleotides outside the gene matches: 7. CDR3 nucleotide sequence: TGTGCTAGTGGTTTGCTGGCGGGAGCGATCAATGAGCAGTTCTTC. Translated, it gives CASGLLAGAINEQFF.

This clone appeared a few times. The gene calls are TRBV10-3 and TRBJ2-7; D unclear. From germline, CDR1 is ENHRY and CDR2 SYGVKD. CDR3 size: 16 residues. Trimming stripped 6 bases from V and 2 bases from J, with 20 bases between. Written as DNA, the CDR3 is TGTGCCATCAGCCCGGTCCCCCAGGCACGCCCCTACGAGCAGTACTTC. It codes for CAISPVPQARPYEQYF.

The chain is built from TRBV2 and TRBJ1-4; D is uncertain. V lost 7 bases and J 8 bases, leaving 8 bases between the germline ends. CDR1 and CDR2 (germline): SNHLY, FYNNEI. The CDR3 consists of 11 residues. In DNA form, the CDR3 reads TGTGCCAGCACACAGCAAGAAAAACTGTTTTTT. Translated: CASTQQEKLFF.

This clone has a count of ten or more. The chain is built from TRBV29-1 and TRBJ2-2, with 9 nucleotides matching TRBD1. Losses at the gene ends were 1 base for V and 3 bases for J; bases not matched to a gene: 9. Germline assignment: CDR1 SQVTM and CDR2 ANQGSEA. The length of the CDR3 is 17 residues. The CDR3 nucleotides are TGCAGCGTTGAAGGTTCGACAGGGGGAAGGTACACCGGGGAGCTGTTTTTT. It is translated as CSVEGSTGGRYTGELFF.

The V and J genes are TRBV4-1 and TRBJ2-4; the D gene is possibly TRBD1 (6 bases). V was cut by 1 base and J by 6 bases, with 19 bases left in between. CDR3 size: 17 residues. Per germline, CDR1 MGHRA and CDR2 YSYEKL. CDR3 nucleotides: TGCGCCAGCAGCCAAGGCGTTGGGGGCAGTAATGTAAACATTCAGTACTTC. Translation: CASSQGVGGSNVNIQYF.

In DNA, the CDR3 is TGTGCCAGCACCTACGGGACAGGGGCCGAGCAGTACTTC. This gives the protein CASTYGTGAEQYF. J is TRBJ2-7 and V is TRBV11-2; 10 bases line up with TRBD1. V lost 7 bases, J lost 6 bases, and 6 bases stayed unmatched. Germline lookup yields CDR1 SGHAT and CDR2 FQNNGV. The CDR3 sequence is 13 residues long.

This clone showed up just a few times. The chain has TRBV10-3 and TRBJ2-7; D is perhaps TRBD2 (5 bases). The CDR3 is 16 amino acids. Per germline, CDR1 ENHRY and CDR2 SYGVKD. V shed 3 bases and J shed 0 bases, with 15 bases lying between them. The CDR3 DNA reads TGTGCCATCAGTGACATCGGGAAGCTCTACTCCTACGAGCAGTACTTC. Translated: CAISDIGKLYSYEQYF.

The sample holds many counts of this clone. This chain joins TRBV7-2 and TRBJ2-2, with 10 positions matching TRBD1. The CDR3 loop spans 16 amino acids. From germline, CDR1 is SGHTA and CDR2 FQGNSA. Germline trimming cut 3 bases from V and 6 bases from J; bases unmatched to any gene: 7. CDR3 sequence: CASSFPGQGTAGELFF. The CDR3 DNA sequence: TGTGCCAGCAGCTTCCCGGGACAGGGGACCGCCGGGGAGCTGTTTTTT.

This clone has only a few counts. The V call is TRBV9, the J call TRBJ1-3; no clear D. The CDR3 is made up of 16 amino acids. V lost 0 bases to trimming and J lost 0 bases, with 10 bases between them. The germline V gene has CDR1 SGDLS and CDR2 YYNGEE. The CDR3, as DNA: TGTGCCAGCAGCGTAGGGAACAGCATCTCTGGAAACACCATATATTTT. Protein sequence: CASSVGNSISGNTIYF.

The gene calls are TRBV2 and TRBJ1-1; D gene unclear. The CDR3 has 13 amino acids. The V and J ends lost 1 base and 0 bases respectively, with 3 bases between them. The germline CDR1 and CDR2 sequences are SNHLY and FYNNEI. The CDR3 loop reads CASSEDMNTEAFF. DNA for the CDR3: TGTGCCAGCAGTGAAGATATGAACACTGAAGCTTTCTTT.

This clone came up a few times. The chain uses TRBV12-5 and TRBJ2-5; possibly TRBD1 for D (5 bases). Trimming removed 7 bases from V and 4 bases from J, with 16 bases in between. The CDR3 totals 14 residues. Germline loops: CDR1 LGHNT, CDR2 FRNRAP. The CDR3 loop is CASASPSQGETQYF. DNA of the CDR3: TGTGCTAGTGCCTCGCCCAGTCAGGGAGAGACCCAGTACTTC.

There are many counts of this clone. V is TRBV2 and J is TRBJ2-3, with D unresolved. The V end lost 11 bases, the J end lost 1 base, and 16 bases lay between the germline ends. This CDR3 contains 14 residues. The V gene's germline CDR1 is SNHLY and CDR2 FYNNEI. The CDR3 sequence: CAAAERSGTDTQYF. In DNA, the CDR3 is TGTGCCGCAGCCGAACGGAGCGGCACAGATACGCAGTATTTT.

The sample holds a few counts of this clone. J is TRBJ2-3 and V is TRBV28; TRBD2 might be the D (6 bases). The V gene's germline CDR1 is MDHEN and CDR2 SYDVKM. CDR3 length: 18 residues. The V and J ends lost 3 bases and 3 bases respectively, with 22 bases between them. CDR3 DNA sequence: TGTGCCAGCAGTTTCCCCGTCAGACGGTCCCGGGGGACAGATACGCAGTATTTT. It translates to CASSFPVRRSRGTDTQYF.

The chain employs TRBV9 and TRBJ2-6; possible D gene TRBD1, 7 bases. This CDR3 has 17 residues. The germline gives CDR1 SGDLS, CDR2 YYNGEE. V was shortened by 0 bases and J by 2 bases, with 12 bases between the two germline ends. CDR3 in amino acids: CASSVEQGRPGANVLTF. CDR3 sequence (DNA): TGTGCCAGCAGCGTAGAACAGGGGAGGCCTGGGGCCAACGTCCTGACTTTC.

The gene calls are TRBV11-2 and TRBJ2-5, with 7 bases identical to TRBD2. V dropped 1 base and J dropped 4; count of bases not matched to a gene: 9. The germline V gene encodes CDR1 SGHAT and CDR2 FQNNGV. The CDR3 loop spans 16 amino acids. In DNA, the CDR3 is TGTGCCAGCAGCTTAGGCGGGCTAGCGGACATAGAGACCCAGTACTTC. Translated, it gives CASSLGGLADIETQYF.

Comment on this clone: This sample includes further DNA sequences coding for the same CDR3. The CDR3 is CASSQIGRAAYEQYF. In nucleotides, the CDR3 is TGCGCCAGCAGCCAGATCGGGAGAGCAGCCTACGAGCAGTACTTC. This chain links TRBV4-1 with TRBJ2-7, with D perhaps TRBD2 (6 bases). This CDR3 comprises 15 residues. CDR1 and CDR2 (germline): MGHRA, YSYEKL. V lost 3 bases to trimming and J lost 2 bases, with 14 bases between them.

V gene TRBV19 combines with J gene TRBJ2-7; possibly TRBD1 for D (6 bases). The V end lost 8 bases, the J end lost 9 bases, and 17 bases lay between the germline ends. CDR3 length: 12 residues. Germline assignment: CDR1 LNHDA and CDR2 SQIVND (reference sequence). CDR3 loop: CASRGDTDRQYF. DNA of the CDR3: TGTGCCAGTCGTGGGGACACTGACCGGCAGTACTTC.